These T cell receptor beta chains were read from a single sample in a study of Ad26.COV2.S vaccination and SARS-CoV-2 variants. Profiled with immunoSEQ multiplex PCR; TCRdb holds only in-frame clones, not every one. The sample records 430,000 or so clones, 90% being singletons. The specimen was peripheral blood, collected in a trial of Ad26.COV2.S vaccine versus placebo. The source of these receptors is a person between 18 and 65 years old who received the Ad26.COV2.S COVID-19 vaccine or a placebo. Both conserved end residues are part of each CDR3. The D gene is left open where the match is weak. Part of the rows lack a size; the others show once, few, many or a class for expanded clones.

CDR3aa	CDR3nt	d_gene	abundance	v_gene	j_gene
CASSLDRGHSYEQYF	TGTGCCAGCAGCTTAGATCGGGGACACTCCTACGAGCAGTACTTC	.	.	TRBV7-2	TRBJ2-7
CASSPPGRRNSPLHF	TGTGCCAGCAGTCCTCCGGGACGGCGGAATTCACCCCTCCACTTT	.	.	TRBV6-6	TRBJ1-6
CSVELTGDRTDTQYF	TGCAGCGTTGAATTAACAGGAGATCGCACAGATACGCAGTATTTT	.	.	TRBV29-1	TRBJ2-3
CASSLSYTGELFF	TGTGCCAGCAGCTTATCATATACCGGGGAGCTGTTTTTT	.	.	TRBV7-9	TRBJ2-2
CASSVDSSTEAFF	TGTGCCAGCAGCGTAGATAGCAGCACTGAAGCTTTCTTT	.	.	TRBV9	TRBJ1-1
CASSRSGRRDNEQFF	TGTGCCAGCAGCCGGAGCGGGAGGAGGGACAATGAGCAGTTCTTC	TRBD2	.	TRBV7-6	TRBJ2-1
CASSLTVTSSYNEQFF	TGCGCCAGCAGCTTGACAGTAACGAGCTCCTACAATGAGCAGTTCTTC	.	.	TRBV5-1	TRBJ2-1
CATALLAYEQYF	TGTGCCACCGCTTTACTCGCCTACGAGCAGTACTTC	.	.	TRBV28	TRBJ2-7
CANRKVAGELFF	TGTGCCAACAGAAAAGTAGCCGGGGAGCTGTTTTTT	.	.	TRBV2	TRBJ2-2
CASSLATGELFF	TGTGCCAGCAGCTTAGCAACCGGGGAGCTGTTTTTT	.	once	TRBV11-3	TRBJ2-2
CASAAIGANSPLHF	TGTGCCTCCGCAGCCATAGGGGCGAATTCACCCCTCCACTTT	.	.	TRBV30	TRBJ1-6
CASSQRQEQETQYF	TGTGCCAGCAGCCAAAGACAGGAACAAGAGACCCAGTACTTC	.	.	TRBV9	TRBJ2-5
CASSQIPQVYGYTF	TGCGCCAGCAGCCAAATACCACAGGTTTATGGCTACACCTTC	.	once	TRBV4-1	TRBJ1-2
CASSPGTGVSYEQYF	TGTGCCAGCTCACCAGGGACAGGGGTCTCGTACGAGCAGTACTTC	TRBD1	.	TRBV18	TRBJ2-7
CASSLAGPTEAFF	TGTGCCAGCAGCTTAGCGGGGCCCACTGAAGCTTTCTTT	.	.	TRBV7-2	TRBJ1-1
CASSFFQGNTGELFF	TGTGCCAGCAGCTTCTTTCAGGGTAACACCGGGGAGCTGTTTTTT	.	.	TRBV11-2	TRBJ2-2
CASSDTRRDTDTQYF	TGTGCCAGCTCGGATACGCGCCGGGACACAGATACGCAGTATTTT	.	.	TRBV18	TRBJ2-3
CASSTRTSGRYNEQFF	TGTGCCAGTAGTACCCGGACTAGCGGGAGGTACAATGAGCAGTTCTTC	TRBD2	.	TRBV19	TRBJ2-1
CASSLSKESNTEAFF	TGTGCCAGCAGCTTGAGTAAGGAGTCGAACACTGAAGCTTTCTTT	.	.	TRBV7-6	TRBJ1-1
CASSLRDREAFF	TGTGCCAGCAGCTTACGGGACAGGGAAGCTTTCTTT	TRBD1	.	TRBV11-2	TRBJ1-1
CATRFEGGADTQYF	TGTGCCACACGATTCGAGGGGGGGGCAGATACGCAGTATTTT	.	.	TRBV19	TRBJ2-3
CASSVDGWSSYNEQFF	TGTGCCAGCAGCGTAGACGGTTGGAGCTCCTACAATGAGCAGTTCTTC	.	.	TRBV9	TRBJ2-1
CASSATGGRYNEQFF	TGTGCCAGCAGCGCGACAGGGGGCCGTTACAATGAGCAGTTCTTC	TRBD1	.	TRBV7-3	TRBJ2-1
CASSLGQNYEQYF	TGTGCCAGCAGTTTGGGACAGAACTACGAGCAGTACTTC	TRBD1	.	TRBV27	TRBJ2-7
CASSPGTGVYEQYF	TGCGCCAGCAGCCCTGGGACAGGAGTCTACGAGCAGTACTTC	TRBD1	.	TRBV4-3	TRBJ2-7
CASRARGVGNEQFF	TGTGCCAGTAGAGCACGGGGGGTAGGCAATGAGCAGTTCTTC	TRBD2	.	TRBV19	TRBJ2-1
CASSPTYEQYF	TGTGCCAGCAGCCCGACCTACGAGCAGTACTTC	.	.	TRBV2	TRBJ2-7
CASSAVWGGTDTQYF	TGTGCCAGCAGCGCCGTTTGGGGGGGCACAGATACGCAGTATTTT	.	.	TRBV7-9	TRBJ2-3
CATRILSGVNNEQFF	TGTGCCACCAGGATCCTTAGCGGGGTAAACAATGAGCAGTTCTTC	TRBD2	.	TRBV15	TRBJ2-1
CASTLGLAGYNEQFF	TGTGCCAGTACCCTGGGACTAGCGGGTTACAATGAGCAGTTCTTC	TRBD2	.	TRBV19	TRBJ2-1
CASSLRQADEQYF	TGTGCCAGCAGCTTACGCCAGGCGGACGAGCAGTACTTC	.	.	TRBV7-9	TRBJ2-7
CSAPGGRVGGEQFF	TGCAGCGCCCCCGGCGGCAGGGTGGGGGGTGAGCAGTTCTTC	.	.	TRBV29-1	TRBJ2-1
CASSYSSNLPHDF	TGTGCCAGCAGTTACTCGAGTAACCTCCCTCACGACTTC	.	.	TRBV6-2/TRBV6-3	TRBJ2-7
CASSSSGTGNYGYTF	TGTGCCAGCAGCTCCTCCGGGACAGGGAACTATGGCTACACCTTC	TRBD1	.	TRBV9	TRBJ1-2
CASFLGSNQPQHF	TGTGCCAGCTTCCTAGGGAGCAATCAGCCCCAGCATTTT	.	.	TRBV18	TRBJ1-5
CASSESIRLAETYEQYF	TGCGCCAGCAGTGAGTCCATCCGACTAGCGGAAACCTACGAGCAGTACTTC	TRBD2	.	TRBV10-2	TRBJ2-7
CASSVDDKASGNTIYF	TGTGCCAGCAGCGTAGATGACAAAGCCTCTGGAAACACCATATATTTT	.	.	TRBV7-9	TRBJ1-3
CSVARDSYSGANVLTF	TGCAGCGTTGCGCGGGACAGCTACTCTGGGGCCAACGTCCTGACTTTC	.	.	TRBV29-1	TRBJ2-6
CASSPGPRPGELFF	TGTGCCAGCAGCCCGGGACCTCGCCCCGGGGAGCTGTTTTTT	.	few	TRBV3-1/TRBV3-2	TRBJ2-2
CASGFLTGGGNEQFF	TGTGCTAGTGGTTTTCTGACGGGAGGGGGAAATGAGCAGTTCTTC	TRBD2	.	TRBV12-5	TRBJ2-1
CASSEGQNKGYEQYF	TGTGCCAGCAGTGAAGGGCAGAATAAGGGCTACGAGCAGTACTTC	.	.	TRBV6-1	TRBJ2-7
CSVEDRADTGELFF	TGCAGCGTTGAAGATCGGGCGGACACCGGGGAGCTGTTTTTT	.	.	TRBV29-1	TRBJ2-2
CASTNRGELFF	TGTGCCAGCACCAACAGGGGGGAGCTGTTTTTT	.	once	TRBV25-1	TRBJ2-2
CASSQGPEPKNIQYF	TGTGCCAGCAGCCAGGGCCCGGAGCCCAAAAACATTCAGTACTTC	.	.	TRBV3-1/TRBV3-2	TRBJ2-4
CASSLGSFDEQFF	TGTGCCAGCAGCTTAGGGTCTTTCGATGAGCAGTTCTTC	.	.	TRBV7-9	TRBJ2-1
CASSHRGSAFF	TGTGCCAGCAGTCACAGGGGCTCAGCTTTCTTT	TRBD1	once	TRBV28	TRBJ1-1
CASSQGAGHNQPQHF	TGTGCCAGCAGCCAAGGGGCAGGGCACAATCAGCCCCAGCATTTT	.	.	TRBV3-1/TRBV3-2	TRBJ1-5
CASSPNREIGTDTQYF	TGTGCCAGCTCGCCTAACAGGGAGATCGGCACAGATACGCAGTATTTT	.	.	TRBV18	TRBJ2-3
CAWTRTGANYGYTF	TGTGCCTGGACCCGGACAGGGGCTAACTATGGCTACACCTTC	TRBD1	.	TRBV30	TRBJ1-2
CASSMEGTGWANVLTF	TGTGCCAGTAGTATGGAGGGAACGGGCTGGGCCAACGTCCTGACTTTC	.	many	TRBV19	TRBJ2-6
CSGRTDGNTIYF	TGCAGCGGTAGGACAGATGGAAACACCATATATTTT	.	once	TRBV29-1	TRBJ1-3
CASSLASGTSGSNTGELFF	TGCGCCAGCAGCTTGGCCTCGGGGACTAGCGGGTCTAACACCGGGGAGCTGTTTTTT	TRBD2	.	TRBV5-1	TRBJ2-2
CASSKLAGVEEQYF	TGTGCCAGCAGTAAGCTAGCGGGAGTCGAAGAGCAGTACTTC	TRBD2	.	TRBV6-5	TRBJ2-7
CAISVSPQGMNTEAFF	TGTGCCATCAGCGTATCTCCCCAGGGAATGAACACTGAAGCTTTCTTT	.	.	TRBV10-3	TRBJ1-1
CASSSGISYEQYF	TGTGCCAGCAGTTCAGGTATCTCCTACGAGCAGTACTTC	.	.	TRBV6-2/TRBV6-3	TRBJ2-7